The clone carrying this TCR beta chain was detected only a few times. As yet, its antigen is unknown. One entry per CDR3 protein results from TCRdb running MiXCR on the RT-PCR reads. Counted here are approximately 500,000 distinct CDR3 sequences, 20% to 25% occurring once; the ten biggest clones make up around 2.8%. This specimen comes from a study of response to subunit inactivated influenza vaccine. Study-level results: The authors put forward the suggestion that each seasonal influenza vaccination may bring in only a limited number of new T cells.

V was clipped by 1 base and J by 4 bases, with 8 bases between them. Germline lookup yields CDR1 LGHNA and CDR2 YSLEER. The length of the CDR3 is 14 residues. These data are also associated with another study on T cells expressing NK-cell markers. From that paper: TCR beta cDNA was made by 5'RACE template switching with UMIs.

The starting material was CD4+ T cells sorted from PBMCs, obtained about 11 days after vaccination. This chain uses TRBV4-3 with TRBJ2-1; D unclear. This TCR was recovered from a man aged 50 to 59 who received an inactivated influenza vaccine. The CDR3 spells CASSQGARYNEQFF. CDR3 bases: TGCGCCAGCAGCCAAGGGGCCAGGTACAATGAGCAGTTCTTC.